The source of this T cell receptor (beta chain) is a study of early T cells in non-severe SARS-CoV-2 infection. For the study at large: Bulk RNA isolated from unsorted whole blood underwent sequencing; chains were not paired. Study results and limitations: The matching step, a VDJdb search, favored anti-spike CD8 responses and missed private and CD4 specificities.

With respect to this clonotype: Its matching antigen is unknown.

Attachment of unique molecular identifiers to individual cDNA molecules was performed. MiXCR, run by TCRdb on the 5' RACE reads, gives a single entry per CDR3 protein. This sample has some 98,000 distinct CDR3 sequences, with 8% to 13% found just once. This CDR3 spans 12 amino acids. V was pared by 2 bases and J by 5 bases, with 10 bases between. Looked up from germline, CDR1 is SQVTM and CDR2 is ANQGSEA. The TCR was taken from an adult who was a healthcare worker with PCR-confirmed SARS-CoV-2 infection or an uninfected control (not recorded which). Sequencing was done on a sample of whole blood. This chain connects TRBV29-1 to TRBJ2-7, with D tentatively TRBD2 (5 bases). The CDR3 loop reads CSVENGKDEQYF. The CDR3 DNA follows: TGCAGCGTTGAAAACGGGAAGGACGAGCAGTACTTC.